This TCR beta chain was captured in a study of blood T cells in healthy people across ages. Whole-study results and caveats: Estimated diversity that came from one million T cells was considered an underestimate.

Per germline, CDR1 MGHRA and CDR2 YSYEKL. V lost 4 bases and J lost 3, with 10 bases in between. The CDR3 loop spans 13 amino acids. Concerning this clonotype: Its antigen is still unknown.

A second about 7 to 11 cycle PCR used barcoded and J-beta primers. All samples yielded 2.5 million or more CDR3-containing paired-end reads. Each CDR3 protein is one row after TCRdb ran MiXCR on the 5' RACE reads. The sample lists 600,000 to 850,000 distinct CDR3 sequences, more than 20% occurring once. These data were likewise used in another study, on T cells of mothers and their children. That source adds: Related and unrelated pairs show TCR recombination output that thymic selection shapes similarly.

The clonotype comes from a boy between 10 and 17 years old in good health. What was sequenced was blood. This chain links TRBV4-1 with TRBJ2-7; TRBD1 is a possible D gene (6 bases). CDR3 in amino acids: CASSRGPDYEQYF. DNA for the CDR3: TGCGCCAGCAGCCGGGGGCCAGACTACGAGCAGTACTTC.